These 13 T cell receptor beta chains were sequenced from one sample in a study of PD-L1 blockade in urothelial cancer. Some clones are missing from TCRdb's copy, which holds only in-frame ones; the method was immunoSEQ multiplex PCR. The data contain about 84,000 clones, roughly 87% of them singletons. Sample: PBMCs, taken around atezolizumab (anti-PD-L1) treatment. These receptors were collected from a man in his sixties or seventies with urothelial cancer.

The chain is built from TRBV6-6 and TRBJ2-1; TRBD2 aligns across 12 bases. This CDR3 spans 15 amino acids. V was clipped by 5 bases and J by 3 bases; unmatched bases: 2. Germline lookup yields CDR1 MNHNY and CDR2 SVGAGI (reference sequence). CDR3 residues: CASSLAGGNYNEQFF. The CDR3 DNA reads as TGTGCCAGCAGTCTAGCGGGAGGGAACTACAATGAGCAGTTCTTC.

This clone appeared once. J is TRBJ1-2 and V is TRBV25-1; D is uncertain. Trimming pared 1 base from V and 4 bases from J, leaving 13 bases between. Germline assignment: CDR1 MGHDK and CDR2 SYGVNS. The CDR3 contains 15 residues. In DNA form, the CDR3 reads TGTGCCAGCAGTGAATTGGAGGCCCGGGGCTATGGCTACACCTTC. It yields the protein CASSELEARGYGYTF.

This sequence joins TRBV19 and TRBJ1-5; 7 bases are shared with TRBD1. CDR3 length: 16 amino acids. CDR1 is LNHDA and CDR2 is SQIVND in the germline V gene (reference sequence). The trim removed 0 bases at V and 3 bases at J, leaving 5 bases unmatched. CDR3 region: CASSIDRGQTNQPQHF. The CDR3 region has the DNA TGTGCCAGTAGTATAGATCGGGGACAGACCAATCAGCCCCAGCATTTT.

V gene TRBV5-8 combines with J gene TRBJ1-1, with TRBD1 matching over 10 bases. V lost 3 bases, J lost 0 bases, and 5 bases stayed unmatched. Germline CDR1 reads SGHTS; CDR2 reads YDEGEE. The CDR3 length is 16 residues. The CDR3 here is CASSSDRGNVNTEAFF. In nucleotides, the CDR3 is TGTGCCAGCAGCTCGGACAGGGGGAATGTGAACACTGAAGCTTTCTTT.

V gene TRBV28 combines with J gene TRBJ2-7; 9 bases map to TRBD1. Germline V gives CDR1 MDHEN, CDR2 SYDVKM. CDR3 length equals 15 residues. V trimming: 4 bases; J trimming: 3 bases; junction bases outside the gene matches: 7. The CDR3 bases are TGTGCCAGCAGTTCCCCCGGACAGGGGAACTACGAGCAGTACTTC. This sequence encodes CASSSPGQGNYEQYF.

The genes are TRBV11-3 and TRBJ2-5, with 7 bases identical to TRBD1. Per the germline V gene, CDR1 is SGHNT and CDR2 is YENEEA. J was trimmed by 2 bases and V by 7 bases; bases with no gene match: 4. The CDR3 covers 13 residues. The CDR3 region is CASKRDSQETQYF. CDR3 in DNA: TGTGCCAGCAAAAGGGACAGTCAAGAGACCCAGTACTTC.

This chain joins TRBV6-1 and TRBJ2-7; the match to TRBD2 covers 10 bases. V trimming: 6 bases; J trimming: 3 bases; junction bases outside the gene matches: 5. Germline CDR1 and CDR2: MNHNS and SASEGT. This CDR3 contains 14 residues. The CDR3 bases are TGTGCCAGCAGCCTCGGACTAGCGGACTACGAGCAGTACTTC. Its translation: CASSLGLADYEQYF.

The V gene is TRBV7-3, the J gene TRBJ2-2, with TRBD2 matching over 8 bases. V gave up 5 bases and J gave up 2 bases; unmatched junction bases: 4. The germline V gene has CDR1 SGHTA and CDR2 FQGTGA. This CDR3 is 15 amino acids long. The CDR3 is CASSPTSGNTGELFF. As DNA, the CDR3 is TGTGCCAGCAGCCCAACTAGCGGAAACACCGGGGAGCTGTTTTTT. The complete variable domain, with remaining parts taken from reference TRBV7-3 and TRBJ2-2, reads GAGVSQTPSNKVTEKGKYVELRCDPISGHTALYWYRQSLGQGPEFLIYFQGTGAADDSGLPNDRFFAVRPEGSVSTLKIQRTERGDSAVYLCASSPTSGNTGELFFGEGSRLTVL.

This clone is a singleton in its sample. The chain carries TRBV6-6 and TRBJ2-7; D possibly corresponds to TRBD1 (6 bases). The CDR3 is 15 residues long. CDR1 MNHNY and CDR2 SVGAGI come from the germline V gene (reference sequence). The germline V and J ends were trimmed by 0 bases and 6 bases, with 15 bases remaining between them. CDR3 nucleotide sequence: TGTGCCAGCAGTTACTCGGGGGCGAGAGGTGGCGAGCAGTACTTC. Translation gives CASSYSGARGGEQYF.

The CDR3 loop reads CASSERQDEQYF. CDR3 nucleotides: TGTGCCAGCAGCGAGCGGCAGGACGAGCAGTACTTC. This chain links TRBV6-1 with TRBJ2-7; possible D gene TRBD2, 5 bases. Looked up from germline, CDR1 is MNHNS and CDR2 is SASEGT. The CDR3 totals 12 residues. Trimming stripped 6 bases from V and 5 bases from J, with 11 bases between.

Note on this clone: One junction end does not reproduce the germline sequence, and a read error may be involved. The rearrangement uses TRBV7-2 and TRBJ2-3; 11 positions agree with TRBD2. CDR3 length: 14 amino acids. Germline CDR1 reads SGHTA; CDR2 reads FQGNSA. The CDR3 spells CASSIAGGPDTQYF. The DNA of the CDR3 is TGTGCCAGCAGCATAGCGGGAGGGCCAGATACGCAGTATTTT.

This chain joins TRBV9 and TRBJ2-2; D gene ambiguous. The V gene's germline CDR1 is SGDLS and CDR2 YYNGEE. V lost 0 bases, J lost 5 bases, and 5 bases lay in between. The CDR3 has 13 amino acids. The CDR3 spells CASSVDQTGELFF. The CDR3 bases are TGTGCCAGCAGCGTAGATCAGACCGGGGAGCTGTTTTTT.

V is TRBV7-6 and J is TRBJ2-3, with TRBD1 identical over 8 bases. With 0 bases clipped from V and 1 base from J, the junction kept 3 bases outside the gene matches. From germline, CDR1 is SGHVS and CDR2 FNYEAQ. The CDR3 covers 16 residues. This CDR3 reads CASSLAAGGGTDTQYF. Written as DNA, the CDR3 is TGTGCCAGCAGCTTAGCGGCAGGGGGCGGCACAGATACGCAGTATTTT.